The 19 T cell receptor beta chains below come from one sample, sequenced in a study of blood T cell repertoires in COVID-19. Sequenced by immunoSEQ multiplex PCR; TCRdb stores in-frame clones only, minus some. The table has 200,000 to 300,000 clones, around nine tenths seen once. Sequencing was performed on peripheral blood. The receptor source for this set is a woman between 65 and 79 years old with active or convalescent COVID-19.

The rearrangement links TRBV6-2 or TRBV6-3 to TRBJ1-2; 7 bases line up with TRBD1. The V gene end was trimmed by 5 bases and the J gene end by 14 bases; junction bases not matched to a gene: 11. Germline V gene sequence: CDR1 MNHEY, CDR2 SVGEGT. The CDR3 sequence is 12 residues long. CDR3 in DNA: TGTGCCAGCAGTCAAGGGGGCATCTACATTACCTTC. Amino acid sequence: CASSQGGIYITF.

V and J are TRBV19 and TRBJ1-2, with 8 bases fitting TRBD1. CDR3 length: 15 residues. V was pared by 5 bases and J by 5 bases, with 10 bases of the junction left unmatched. The germline gives CDR1 LNHDA, CDR2 SQIVND (reference sequence). In DNA, the CDR3 is TGTGCCAGTAGTGCTGGACAGGGCGGCACGTATGGCTACACCTTC. Protein sequence: CASSAGQGGTYGYTF. The variable domain in full, with the rest retrieved from reference TRBV19 and TRBJ1-2, is DGGITQSPKYLFRKEGQNVTLSCEQNLNHDAMYWYRQDPGQGLRLIYYSQIVNDFQKGDIAEGYSVSREKKESFPLTVTSAQKNPTAFYLCASSAGQGGTYGYTFGSGTRLTVV.

This clone has just a few counts. The chain carries TRBV7-3 and TRBJ1-1; TRBD1 is a possible D gene (6 bases). The ends were cut back, 5 bases at V and 4 bases at J, with 11 bases in the middle. CDR1 SGHTA and CDR2 FQGTGA come from the germline V gene. The CDR3 has 13 amino acids. CDR3 sequence (DNA): TGTGCCAGCAGCCTTAGACAGGCCACTGAAGCTTTCTTT. Amino acids: CASSLRQATEAFF.

This rearrangement joins TRBV18 to TRBJ1-3, with D possibly matching TRBD1 (5 bases). The CDR3 runs 16 residues. Trimming removed 0 bases from V and 1 base from J, with 10 bases in between. Germline loops: CDR1 KGHSH, CDR2 LQKENI. The CDR3 sequence is CASSPPQAPSGNTIYF. The DNA of the CDR3 is TGTGCCAGCTCACCACCACAGGCCCCTTCTGGAAACACCATATATTTT. Using reference TRBV18 and TRBJ1-3 for the parts outside the CDR3, the full variable domain is NAGVMQNPRHLVRRRGQEARLRCSPMKGHSHVYWYRQLPEEGLKFMVYLQKENIIDESGMPKERFSAEFPKEGPSILRIQQVVRGDSAAYFCASSPPQAPSGNTIYFGEGSWLTVV.

V gene TRBV4-3 combines with J gene TRBJ1-5, with no clear D. The CDR3 loop spans 14 amino acids. The V gene's germline CDR1 is LGHNA and CDR2 YSLEER. With 8 bases removed from V and 5 bases from J, the gap between germline ends came to 16 bases. The CDR3 loop is CASRRRTFHQPQHF. CDR3 sequence (DNA): TGCGCCAGCCGCCGGAGGACCTTCCATCAGCCCCAGCATTTT.

This chain connects TRBV18 to TRBJ1-1; D remains ambiguous. This CDR3 has 13 residues. Looked up from germline, CDR1 is KGHSH and CDR2 is LQKENI. Deletions cut 4 bases from V and 3 bases from J, with 9 bases between. CDR3 DNA sequence: TGTGCCAGCTCACACAATGCGGACACTGAAGCTTTCTTT. Its protein is CASSHNADTEAFF.

This chain links TRBV25-1 with TRBJ2-2; D might be TRBD1 (5 bases). The length of the CDR3 is 15 residues. Trimming took 2 bases from V and 8 from J, leaving 15 bases between them. The germline CDR1 and CDR2 sequences are MGHDK and SYGVNS. In nucleotides, the CDR3 is TGTGCCAGCAGTGAAGGCAGGGTAGATAGAGGGGAGCTGTTTTTT. Protein product: CASSEGRVDRGELFF.

This chain uses TRBV7-9 with TRBJ1-3, with D maybe TRBD1 (5 bases). CDR1 is SEHNR and CDR2 is FQNEAQ in the germline V gene (reference sequence). The germline V and J ends were trimmed by 5 bases and 3 bases, with 8 bases remaining between them. The CDR3 extends over 13 amino acids. The CDR3 bases are TGTGCCAGCAGCCCGGGACTTGGAAACACCATATATTTT. Translated: CASSPGLGNTIYF.

CDR3 nucleotide sequence: TGCAGCGTTTTTGTAGGACAGGGGTCCTCTGATGGCTACACCTTC. Its translation is CSVFVGQGSSDGYTF. The chain is built from TRBV29-1 and TRBJ1-2; 9 positions agree with TRBD1. The length of the CDR3 is 15 residues. Looked up from germline, CDR1 is SQVTM and CDR2 is ANQGSEA. V lost 5 bases and J lost 6; bases outside the gene matches: 13.

V and J are TRBV7-3 and TRBJ1-2; D is unresolved. V was clipped by 1 base and J by 8 bases, with 14 bases between them. The CDR3 extends over 14 amino acids. In germline, CDR1 is SGHTA, CDR2 FQGTGA. Here the CDR3 reads CASSLKRSGYGYTF. The CDR3, as DNA: TGTGCCAGCAGCTTAAAAAGGTCCGGGTACGGCTACACCTTC.

V gene TRBV27 combines with J gene TRBJ1-6; 9 bases match TRBD1. This CDR3 comprises 14 residues. CDR1 is MNHEY, CDR2 SMNVEV, per germline (reference sequence). J was trimmed by 7 bases and V by 4 bases; bases with no gene match: 2. The CDR3 region is CASSWDRANSPLHF. The CDR3 DNA reads as TGTGCCAGCAGTTGGGACAGGGCCAATTCACCCCTCCACTTT.

V is TRBV6-5 and J is TRBJ2-3, with 8 bases lining up with TRBD2. Germline CDR1 reads MNHEY; CDR2 reads SVGAGI. There are 14 residues in the CDR3. The V gene end was trimmed by 7 bases and the J gene end by 3 bases; junction bases not matched to a gene: 6. CDR3: CASTGSGGTDTQYF. The CDR3 DNA reads as TGTGCCAGCACGGGGAGCGGGGGAACAGATACGCAGTATTTT.

This chain connects TRBV9 to TRBJ1-5; possibly TRBD1 for D (6 bases). This CDR3 has 12 residues. Trimming left V 0 bases short and J 9 bases short, with 7 bases between. CDR1 is SGDLS, CDR2 YYNGEE, per germline. The CDR3 region has the DNA TGTGCCAGCAGCGTAGGAGGGGGGCCCCAGCATTTT. Translation gives CASSVGGGPQHF.

This clone was observed a handful of times. The chain combines TRBV6-2 or TRBV6-3 with TRBJ1-1; D is unresolved. The length of the CDR3 is 13 residues. CDR1 and CDR2 from the germline V gene are MNHEY and SVGEGT. Trimming left V 2 bases short and J 7 bases short, with 11 bases between. The CDR3 region has the DNA TGTGCCAGCAGTTACGAGGGTTTTTTTGAAGCTTTCTTT. It codes for CASSYEGFFEAFF.

The V and J genes are TRBV7-8 and TRBJ2-1; perhaps TRBD1 as D (6 bases). Germline lookup yields CDR1 SGHVS and CDR2 FQNEAQ. The CDR3 totals 13 residues. With 8 bases removed from V and 4 bases from J, the gap between germline ends came to 12 bases. CDR3 DNA sequence: TGTGCCAGCTATAGGGGGAGTTACAATGAGCAGTTCTTC. Translated: CASYRGSYNEQFF. Drawing the rest from reference TRBV7-8 and TRBJ2-1, the complete variable domain is GAGVSQSPRYKVAKRGQDVALRCDPISGHVSLFWYQQALGQGPEFLTYFQNEAQLDKSGLPSDRFFAERPEGSVSTLKIQRTQQEDSAVYLCASYRGSYNEQFFGPGTRLTVL.

V usage is TRBV3-1 (or the pseudogene TRBV3-2) and J usage is TRBJ2-3; 12 nucleotides match TRBD2. V shed 3 bases and J 8 bases; nucleotides not matched to a gene: 6. CDR1 and CDR2 from the germline V gene are LGHDT and YNNKEL (reference sequence). CDR3 length: 15 amino acids. CDR3 loop: CASSHLAGGPGTQYF. The CDR3 DNA is TGTGCCAGCAGCCACCTAGCGGGGGGGCCGGGTACGCAGTATTTT.

The chain joins TRBV7-9 to TRBJ1-4, with D hard to call. CDR3 length: 14 residues. Germline values: CDR1 SEHNR, CDR2 FQNEAQ (reference sequence). Trimming removed 4 bases at V and 5 bases at J, with 11 bases between. The CDR3 region is CASSSRSLNEKLFF. CDR3 nucleotides: TGTGCCAGCAGCTCGAGAAGTCTCAATGAAAAACTGTTTTTT.

The V gene is TRBV9, the J gene TRBJ1-6; D is ambiguous. Trimming pared 6 bases from V and 10 bases from J, leaving 17 bases between. Per germline, CDR1 SGDLS and CDR2 YYNGEE. The CDR3 contains 14 residues. The CDR3 loop reads CASTGEVVGSPLHF. As DNA, the CDR3 is TGTGCCAGCACCGGGGAAGTTGTGGGATCACCCCTCCACTTT. Full variable domain (outside the CDR3, taken from reference TRBV9 and TRBJ1-6): DSGVTQTPKHLITATGQRVTLRCSPRSGDLSVYWYQQSLDQGLQFLIQYYNGEERAKGNILERFSAQQFPDLHSELNLSSLELGDSALYFCASTGEVVGSPLHFGNGTRLTVT.

This chain uses TRBV7-9 with TRBJ2-7; D might be TRBD1 (5 bases). The CDR3 is 15 amino acids. The germline V gene encodes CDR1 SEHNR and CDR2 FQNEAQ (reference sequence). Trimming cost V 2 bases and J 0 bases, with 11 bases left between them. The DNA of the CDR3 is TGTGCCAGCAGCTTAATGGGGCCCCTCTCCTACGAGCAGTACTTC. It yields the protein CASSLMGPLSYEQYF.